These T cell receptor beta chains were read from a single sample in a study of blood T cell repertoires in COVID-19. Repertoires were generated with immunoSEQ multiplex PCR, while TCRdb's copy carries only in-frame clones and drops some. Among some 390,000 clones listed, 75% to 90% were seen once. The sequenced material came from PBMCs or T cells enriched from blood (not recorded which). The receptors stem from a man younger than 45 who had recovered from COVID-19. Both conserved end residues are part of each CDR3. Fields, in order: CDR3 length, D gene, J gene, V gene, CDR3 protein. The D gene is left open where the match is weak.

CDR3 length: 16
D gene: TRBD1
J gene: TRBJ1-1
V gene: TRBV27
CDR3 protein: CASSFIPTGANTEAFF

CDR3 length: 15
D gene: TRBD1
J gene: TRBJ2-1
V gene: TRBV7-3
CDR3 protein: CASSQGQGLYNEQFF

CDR3 length: 16
D gene: TRBD2
J gene: TRBJ2-4
V gene: TRBV30
CDR3 protein: CAWSVGGRAVKNIQYF

CDR3 length: 13
D gene: NA
J gene: TRBJ1-5
V gene: TRBV10-3
CDR3 protein: CAISRTSNQPQHF

CDR3 length: 14
D gene: NA
J gene: TRBJ1-1
V gene: TRBV11-1
CDR3 protein: CASSQLPGTLEAFF

CDR3 length: 14
D gene: NA
J gene: TRBJ1-1
V gene: TRBV6-2/TRBV6-3
CDR3 protein: CASSHIRGSPEAFF

CDR3 length: 14
D gene: NA
J gene: TRBJ1-6
V gene: TRBV7-2
CDR3 protein: CASSSRRNNSPLHF

CDR3 length: 13
D gene: NA
J gene: TRBJ1-1
V gene: TRBV21-1
CDR3 protein: CASSKEGDTEAFF

CDR3 length: 16
D gene: NA
J gene: TRBJ2-7
V gene: TRBV6-4
CDR3 protein: CASSDSCGQGIYEQYF

CDR3 length: 16
D gene: NA
J gene: TRBJ1-6
V gene: TRBV27
CDR3 protein: CASSREQGPLNSPLHF

CDR3 length: 13
D gene: TRBD2
J gene: TRBJ2-1
V gene: TRBV6-5
CDR3 protein: CASLAGSKSGQFF

CDR3 length: 16
D gene: NA
J gene: TRBJ2-7
V gene: TRBV5-1
CDR3 protein: CASSWLSGQWSYEQYF

CDR3 length: 14
D gene: TRBD1
J gene: TRBJ2-3
V gene: TRBV16
CDR3 protein: CASSFDRAKDTQYF

CDR3 length: 15
D gene: NA
J gene: TRBJ1-1
V gene: TRBV6-5
CDR3 protein: CASSWDTTMNTEAFF

CDR3 length: 16
D gene: NA
J gene: TRBJ1-6
V gene: TRBV19
CDR3 protein: CASSIGKGIYNSPLHF

CDR3 length: 16
D gene: NA
J gene: TRBJ1-4
V gene: TRBV9
CDR3 protein: CASSQAGGPFLEKLFF

CDR3 length: 12
D gene: TRBD1
J gene: TRBJ2-1
V gene: TRBV2
CDR3 protein: CASGGQINEQFF

CDR3 length: 13
D gene: TRBD2
J gene: TRBJ2-7
V gene: TRBV5-4
CDR3 protein: CASKVAGAYEQYF

CDR3 length: 16
D gene: NA
J gene: TRBJ2-1
V gene: TRBV6-5
CDR3 protein: CASSSVQAVPYNEQFF

CDR3 length: 13
D gene: NA
J gene: TRBJ2-2
V gene: TRBV4-1
CDR3 protein: CASRHSNTGELFF

CDR3 length: 14
D gene: TRBD2
J gene: TRBJ2-1
V gene: TRBV10-3
CDR3 protein: CAISGLAGENEQFF

CDR3 length: 15
D gene: NA
J gene: TRBJ1-1
V gene: TRBV28
CDR3 protein: CASSRGGALVSEAFF

CDR3 length: 14
D gene: TRBD1
J gene: TRBJ2-2
V gene: TRBV29-1
CDR3 protein: CSVFLGGYTGELFF

CDR3 length: 10
D gene: NA
J gene: TRBJ2-5
V gene: TRBV20-1
CDR3 protein: CSVSEETQYF

CDR3 length: 15
D gene: NA
J gene: TRBJ2-2
V gene: TRBV5-1
CDR3 protein: CASELGGTATGELFF

CDR3 length: 16
D gene: NA
J gene: TRBJ2-7
V gene: TRBV4-2
CDR3 protein: CASSQEDAGKFYEQYF

CDR3 length: 16
D gene: NA
J gene: TRBJ1-1
V gene: TRBV6-1
CDR3 protein: CASSEVAGVVNTEAFF

CDR3 length: 14
D gene: NA
J gene: TRBJ1-3
V gene: TRBV5-4
CDR3 protein: CASSPAGVENTIYF

CDR3 length: 13
D gene: NA
J gene: TRBJ2-5
V gene: TRBV11-3
CDR3 protein: CASSLRGRETQYF

CDR3 length: 15
D gene: NA
J gene: TRBJ2-1
V gene: TRBV29-1
CDR3 protein: CSVDGGSGFYNEQFF

CDR3 length: 13
D gene: NA
J gene: TRBJ2-3
V gene: TRBV12-3/TRBV12-4
CDR3 protein: CASGLLIDDTQYF

CDR3 length: 14
D gene: NA
J gene: TRBJ2-7
V gene: TRBV11-2
CDR3 protein: CASSFQQGTYEQYF

CDR3 length: 14
D gene: TRBD2
J gene: TRBJ2-3
V gene: TRBV30
CDR3 protein: CAWTTSGSTDTQYF

CDR3 length: 13
D gene: NA
J gene: TRBJ2-7
V gene: TRBV6-1
CDR3 protein: CASSEGGAYEQYF

CDR3 length: 17
D gene: NA
J gene: TRBJ2-5
V gene: TRBV12-5
CDR3 protein: CASGPPYGTPYQETQYF

CDR3 length: 15
D gene: TRBD1
J gene: TRBJ1-3
V gene: TRBV5-1
CDR3 protein: CASSQQGGSGNTIYF

CDR3 length: 13
D gene: TRBD2
J gene: TRBJ2-7
V gene: TRBV6-2/TRBV6-3
CDR3 protein: CASSHTSGYEQYF

CDR3 length: 15
D gene: TRBD2
J gene: TRBJ2-7
V gene: TRBV27
CDR3 protein: CASSPRPGLAYEQYF

CDR3 length: 15
D gene: TRBD2
J gene: TRBJ2-5
V gene: TRBV6-5
CDR3 protein: CASSRTSQPQETQYF

CDR3 length: 14
D gene: TRBD2
J gene: TRBJ2-1
V gene: TRBV24-1
CDR3 protein: CASQLAGKDNEQFF

CDR3 length: 12
D gene: TRBD2
J gene: TRBJ2-7
V gene: TRBV12-3/TRBV12-4
CDR3 protein: CASTTGGYEQYF

CDR3 length: 14
D gene: NA
J gene: TRBJ2-2
V gene: TRBV3-1/TRBV3-2
CDR3 protein: CASSQQGSTGELFF